A selection of T cell receptor beta chains follows, all from one sample in a study of OX40 agonist ivuxolimab in advanced cancers. Only in-frame clones appear in the TCRdb table, and some are missing; sequencing was by immunoSEQ multiplex PCR. Of roughly 98,000 clones listed, approximately 83% are singletons. Sequencing was performed on CD4+ or CD8+ T cells sorted from blood, taken in a trial of the OX40 agonist ivuxolimab. These receptors were taken from an adult with an advanced solid tumor such as melanoma, head and neck, liver or kidney cancer. Both conserved end residues are part of each CDR3. D genes are given only for firm matches. Only some rows state a clone size, as once, few, many or a class for expanded clones.

J gene	clone size	V gene	D gene	CDR3 DNA	CDR3 protein
TRBJ2-5	NA	TRBV29-1	TRBD1	TGCAGCGTCGAAATTGAGATGAAGGGGGCGCCCCTCGGAGAGACCCAGTACTTC	CSVEIEMKGAPLGETQYF
TRBJ2-1	NA	TRBV7-3	NA	TGTGCCAGCAGCCCCGGGACGTCTTACAATGAGCAGTTCTTC	CASSPGTSYNEQFF
TRBJ2-2	NA	TRBV15	NA	TGTGCCACCAGCAGAGATAAGGGCGGGGTTAGCCGCCCGGACACCGGGGAGCTGTTTTTT	CATSRDKGGVSRPDTGELFF
TRBJ2-1	NA	TRBV9	TRBD2	TGTGCCAGCACCAAGGGGCTAGCGGGAGCCTCCAGCTCCTACAATGAGCAGTTCTTC	CASTKGLAGASSSYNEQFF
TRBJ1-2	NA	TRBV6-6	NA	TGTGCCAGCAGTTACGGGACATTCAACTATGGCTACACCTTC	CASSYGTFNYGYTF
TRBJ2-2	once	TRBV4-1	NA	TGCGCCAGCAGCCACGTAGGGGGTAGTAGGGAGCTGTTTTTT	CASSHVGGSRELFF
TRBJ2-1	NA	TRBV7-8	TRBD1	TGTGCCAGCAGCCCGGACAGGGACCCCTACAATGAGCAGTTCTTC	CASSPDRDPYNEQFF
TRBJ2-7	NA	TRBV5-6	TRBD1	TGTGCCAGCAGCTTGTCCGGGACAGATGGGCAGTACTTC	CASSLSGTDGQYF
TRBJ2-2	NA	TRBV5-4	NA	TGTGCCAGCAGCTTGGGAGATTTCCGTAGACTCACCGGGGAGCTGTTTTTT	CASSLGDFRRLTGELFF
TRBJ2-1	NA	TRBV4-3	TRBD2	TGCGCCAGCAGCCACCCACTAGCGGGAGGGCCCGATGAGCAGTTCTTC	CASSHPLAGGPDEQFF
TRBJ2-7	NA	TRBV19	NA	TGTGCCAGTAGGGAGGACTCTCAGGGGTACGAGCAGTACTTC	CASREDSQGYEQYF
TRBJ2-5	few	TRBV18	NA	TGTGCCAGCTCACCACAGAGAACGCAGGAAGAGACCCAGTACTTC	CASSPQRTQEETQYF
TRBJ1-2	NA	TRBV7-3	TRBD1	TGTGCCAGCAGCAGAGGGACAGACCGTGGGTACACCTTC	CASSRGTDRGYTF
TRBJ1-4	NA	TRBV7-2	NA	TGTGCCAGCAGCTTAACAGCAACTAATGAAAAACTGTTTTTT	CASSLTATNEKLFF
TRBJ1-2	NA	TRBV5-1	TRBD1	TGCGCCAGCAGCTCGACAGGGATCTCCTATGGCTACACCTTC	CASSSTGISYGYTF
TRBJ1-1	once	TRBV13	NA	TGTGCCAGCAGCTCCCGGTGGGGCTTGAACACTGAAGCTTTCTTT	CASSSRWGLNTEAFF
TRBJ1-6	once	TRBV6-6	NA	TGTGCCAGCATTGAGGGGGTCGTAAATTCACCCCTCCACTTT	CASIEGVVNSPLHF
TRBJ2-1	few	TRBV29-1	NA	TGCAGCGTTGAAGATGTGAAGATTGAGCAGTTCTTC	CSVEDVKIEQFF
TRBJ2-1	NA	TRBV7-6	TRBD2	TGTGCCAGCAGCCTCGGGGGGAGGGGACTAACTGGCAACCGGCTACACAATGAGCAGTTCTTC	CASSLGGRGLTGNRLHNEQFF
TRBJ2-4	once	TRBV28	TRBD2	TGTGCCAGCAATAAGAGGGAGGGCCAAATAAACATTCAGTACTTC	CASNKREGQINIQYF
TRBJ2-4	NA	TRBV7-2	TRBD2	TGTGCCAGCAGCTTAGCCCAGACTAGCGGTAAAAACATTCAGTACTTC	CASSLAQTSGKNIQYF
TRBJ1-2	NA	TRBV5-4	NA	TGTGCCAGCAGCCTGGACATACTCTATGGCTACACCTTC	CASSLDILYGYTF
TRBJ1-5	NA	TRBV27	NA	TGTGCCAGCACATCCACCGCCCGGGGACTCAATAGCAATCAGCCCCAGCATTTT	CASTSTARGLNSNQPQHF
TRBJ1-1	few	TRBV18	NA	TGTGCCAGCTCACCGCAAGCGGGGTACGCTGAAGCTTTCTTT	CASSPQAGYAEAFF
TRBJ2-2	NA	TRBV15	NA	TGTGCCACCAGCAGAGAGAGGGAATACACCGGGGAGCTGTTTTTT	CATSREREYTGELFF
TRBJ1-2	NA	TRBV7-8	TRBD1	TGTGCCAGCAGCCTTCGACAGGGTGACTATGGCTACACCTTC	CASSLRQGDYGYTF
TRBJ2-3	once	TRBV9	TRBD1	TGTGCCAGCAGCGCGGACAGGGATACGCAGTATTTT	CASSADRDTQYF
TRBJ2-7	NA	TRBV6-5	NA	TGTGCCAGCAGTCGCGCGGTCGATAGGTACGAGCAGTACTTC	CASSRAVDRYEQYF
TRBJ1-6	NA	TRBV28	NA	TGTGCCAGCAGAGGGTATAATTCACCCCTCCACTTT	CASRGYNSPLHF
TRBJ2-3	NA	TRBV18	TRBD2	TGTGCCAGCTCACCACCGGGACTAGCGGGAGGTACAGATACGCAGTATTTT	CASSPPGLAGGTDTQYF
TRBJ1-3	NA	TRBV19	NA	TGTGCCAGTAGTTTAACGGTCGGTGGAAACACCATATATTTT	CASSLTVGGNTIYF
TRBJ2-5	once	TRBV5-1	NA	TGCGCCAGCAGCTTGGCCGGTGGTCGAGAGACCCAGTACTTC	CASSLAGGRETQYF
TRBJ1-5	NA	TRBV28	TRBD1	TGTGCCAGCAACCCCCCGGGACAGGGGATATATAGCAATCAGCCCCAGCATTTT	CASNPPGQGIYSNQPQHF
TRBJ2-7	NA	TRBV7-1	NA	TGTGCCAGCAGCTCGTACAGGGAGGAGCAGTACTTC	CASSSYREEQYF
TRBJ1-1	many	TRBV4-1	NA	TGCGCCAGCAGCCGGATCCTTGGACAGAAAAACATGAACACTGAAGCTTTCTTT	CASSRILGQKNMNTEAFF
TRBJ2-3	once	TRBV5-1	NA	TGCGCCAGCAGCCCGGTTGGGGGCCAGACAGATACGCAGTATTTT	CASSPVGGQTDTQYF
TRBJ2-1	medium-sized	TRBV2	NA	TGTGCCAGCAGTGAACCGTTCCTCAATGAGCAGTTCTTC	CASSEPFLNEQFF
TRBJ1-2	NA	TRBV4-1	NA	TGCGCCAGCAGCCAAGATCTCTTGGGCAGGGTCGACGGCTACACCTTC	CASSQDLLGRVDGYTF
TRBJ2-5	NA	TRBV10-1	TRBD2	TGCGCCAGCAGTGAGTCTAGCGGGAGTTCGGAGACCCAGTACTTC	CASSESSGSSETQYF
TRBJ2-1	once	TRBV6-4	NA	TGTGCCAGCAGTGACGGGACTGAGAACAATGAGCAGTTCTTC	CASSDGTENNEQFF
TRBJ1-6	NA	TRBV19	NA	TGTGCCAGTAGTATGGGGTATAATTCACCCCTCCACTTT	CASSMGYNSPLHF
TRBJ2-7	NA	TRBV11-2	TRBD1	TGTGCCAGCAGCTCACGGGCTGGGACAGCCTCATCCTACGAGCAGTACTTC	CASSSRAGTASSYEQYF
TRBJ1-1	NA	TRBV9	NA	TGTGCCAGCAGCGAGGCCGCCAACACTGAAGCTTTCTTT	CASSEAANTEAFF
TRBJ1-1	once	TRBV28	TRBD1	TGTGCCAGCAGTAGGTACGGGGACAGGGGGAACACTGAAGCTTTCTTT	CASSRYGDRGNTEAFF
TRBJ2-7	NA	TRBV18	NA	TGTGCCAGCTCCGGAGACAGCCATTCCTACGAGCAGTACTTC	CASSGDSHSYEQYF
TRBJ1-2	NA	TRBV18	NA	TGTGCCAGCTCACCAAGACAGGACGACGGCTACACCTTC	CASSPRQDDGYTF